The T cell receptor (beta chain) under discussion was sequenced for a study of cytomegalovirus exposure and HLA in healthy donors. Regarding the study as a whole: According to the study, 150 to 200 TCR beta chains were cytomegalovirus-associated. A later analysis reportedly found fewer N-insertions in an Asian-associated ancestry cluster than the roughly 670-donor mean.

Comment on this clone: The antigen is not known.

60 Vbeta and 13 Jbeta primers were used in PCR. Sequencing was performed with immunoSEQ multiplex PCR; in TCRdb, only in-frame clones are kept and a portion is missing. The sample shows about 25,000 clones, and 15% to 20% sits with its ten largest clones. Between the trimmed V and J ends, which lost 3 bases and 0 bases, there was a span of 9 bases. Germline V CDR1 and CDR2: SEHNR, FQNEAQ (reference sequence). The length of the CDR3 is 15 residues. Sample: PBMCs. V and J are TRBV7-9 and TRBJ2-1; possible D gene TRBD2, 6 bases. This TCR derives from a male donor in good health and CMV-seropositive. This chain's CDR3 is CASSFGGSSYNEQFF. The CDR3, as DNA: TGTGCCAGCAGCTTTGGGGGGAGCTCCTACAATGAGCAGTTCTTC. Drawing the rest from reference TRBV7-9 and TRBJ2-1, the complete variable domain is DTGVSQNPRHKITKRGQNVTFRCDPISEHNRLYWYRQTLGQGPEFLTYFQNEAQLEKSRLLSDRFSAERPKGSFSTLEIQRTEQGDSAMYLCASSFGGSSYNEQFFGPGTRLTVL.